Presented here are 23 T cell receptor beta chains from one specimen sequenced in a study of blood T cell repertoires in COVID-19. Assay used: immunoSEQ multiplex PCR; TCRdb lists only in-frame clones, some missing. The table lists more than 25,000 clones, about 92% of them singletons. The sample consisted of peripheral blood. The receptors were sampled from an older man with active or convalescent COVID-19.

The chain uses TRBV19 and TRBJ1-3, with no clear D. V lost 5 bases and J 4 bases, leaving 15 bases between the germline ends. The CDR3 is made up of 15 amino acids. Per the germline V gene, CDR1 is LNHDA and CDR2 is SQIVND (reference sequence). The CDR3 nucleotides are TGTGCCAGTAGTGCGGGCCGGAGTACGGGAAACACCATATATTTT. As protein: CASSAGRSTGNTIYF.

This clone was detected once. The rearrangement joins TRBV6-4 to TRBJ1-1, with D unresolved. This CDR3 is built from 16 residues. Between the trimmed V and J ends, which lost 9 bases and 3 bases, there was a span of 23 bases. Per germline, CDR1 MRHNA and CDR2 SNTAGT. DNA for the CDR3: TGTGCCAGGCCTTTGGCAGAGAGGGTTTTGGACACTGAAGCTTTCTTT. Translation: CARPLAERVLDTEAFF.

The V call is TRBV15, the J call TRBJ1-2; D might be TRBD1 (5 bases). From germline, CDR1 is LNHNV and CDR2 YYDKDF (reference sequence). The CDR3 is made up of 14 amino acids. Deletions cut 0 bases from V and 6 bases from J, with 11 bases between. The CDR3 nucleotides read TGTGCCACCAGCAGAGATAGGGGCGCCGATGGCTACACCTTC. Amino acid sequence: CATSRDRGADGYTF.

The gene calls are TRBV3-1 (or the pseudogene TRBV3-2) and TRBJ2-5; D is unresolved. V was clipped by 0 bases and J by 5 bases, with 10 bases between them. CDR1 and CDR2 from the germline V gene are LGHDT and YNNKEL (reference sequence). The length of the CDR3 is 14 residues. This CDR3 is CASSQEGLVETQYF. The CDR3 DNA is TGTGCCAGCAGCCAAGAGGGCTTGGTGGAGACCCAGTACTTC.

This clone was observed once. Written as DNA, the CDR3 is TGTGCCACCAGCATTAGACCGGGCTACGAGCAGTACGTC. It encodes CATSIRPGYEQYV. The chain has TRBV15 and TRBJ2-7, with unresolved D. V shed 4 bases and J shed 3 bases, with 10 bases lying between them. The CDR3 is 13 amino acids. Germline V gene data show CDR1 as LNHNV and CDR2 as YYDKDF (reference sequence).

The chain recombines TRBV24-1 with TRBJ2-3, with D possibly matching TRBD2 (7 bases). V was trimmed by 9 bases and J by 4 bases, leaving 16 bases between them. Per germline, CDR1 KGHDR and CDR2 SFDVKD. This CDR3 is built from 14 residues. The CDR3: CATSEGGLSDTQYF. The CDR3 bases are TGTGCCACCTCGGAGGGGGGGCTATCAGATACGCAGTATTTT.

The V gene is TRBV15, the J gene TRBJ1-2; D is undetermined. V was trimmed by 1 base and J by 5 bases, leaving 11 bases between them. This CDR3 has 14 amino acids. From germline, CDR1 is LNHNV and CDR2 YYDKDF (reference sequence). The CDR3 DNA is TGTGCCACCAGCAGAGGGGTTGAGGCATATGGCTACACCTTC. Translation gives CATSRGVEAYGYTF.

The V call is TRBV6-5, the J call TRBJ1-1, with D unclear. V was shortened by 9 bases and J by 5 bases, with 10 bases between the two germline ends. Per the germline V gene, CDR1 is MNHEY and CDR2 is SVGAGI. The CDR3 runs to 11 residues. CDR3 region: CASTTGTEAFF. The CDR3 bases are TGTGCCAGTACGACTGGGACTGAAGCTTTCTTT.

CDR3 DNA sequence: TGTGCCACACAGGGGGCGGTGAACACTGAAGCTTTCTTT. It encodes CATQGAVNTEAFF. The V and J genes are TRBV24-1 and TRBJ1-1; 9 bases agree with TRBD1. This CDR3 is 13 amino acids long. Germline values: CDR1 KGHDR, CDR2 SFDVKD. Trimming cost V 10 bases and J 0 bases; bases outside gene matches: 2.

The V and J genes are TRBV5-1 and TRBJ2-5, with TRBD2 matching over 11 bases. This CDR3 spans 14 amino acids. V was pared by 4 bases and J by 3 bases, with 2 bases of the junction left unmatched. Germline CDR1 SGHRS, CDR2 YFSETQ. CDR3 bases: TGCGCCAGCAGCCTACTAGCGGGGGAAGAGACCCAGTACTTC. Translating gives CASSLLAGEETQYF.

This clone is a singleton in its sample. This chain uses TRBV27 with TRBJ1-1; possibly TRBD1 for D (5 bases). Germline V gene sequence: CDR1 MNHEY, CDR2 SMNVEV (reference sequence). The CDR3 spans 13 residues. V lost 7 bases and J 4 bases, leaving 13 bases between the germline ends. CDR3: CASNRRGGTEAFF. The CDR3, as DNA: TGTGCCAGCAACCGACGGGGGGGCACTGAAGCTTTCTTT.

The chain carries TRBV4-1 and TRBJ1-2; tentative D call: TRBD1 (5 bases). CDR3 length: 15 amino acids. V was trimmed by 1 base and J by 7 bases, leaving 16 bases between them. The V gene's germline CDR1 is MGHRA and CDR2 YSYEKL. CDR3 nucleotides: TGCGCCAGCAGCCAAGTATGGGACGGGGGTCGTGGCTACACCTTC. Its protein is CASSQVWDGGRGYTF.

V and J are TRBV6-1 and TRBJ1-2; D gene uncertain. There are 16 residues in the CDR3. Germline values: CDR1 MNHNS, CDR2 SASEGT. With 0 bases removed from V and 2 bases from J, the gap between germline ends came to 13 bases. CDR3 region: CASSEATLEPNYGYTF. The CDR3 DNA reads as TGTGCCAGCAGTGAAGCGACACTAGAACCCAACTATGGCTACACCTTC.

This rearrangement joins TRBV10-3 to TRBJ2-7; TRBD1 matches 8 bases. CDR3 size: 13 residues. Germline CDR1 and CDR2: ENHRY and SYGVKD. Trimming removed 8 bases from V and 0 bases from J; junction bases left unmatched: 3. CDR3 amino acids: CAIRDRSSYEQYF. CDR3 coding DNA: TGTGCCATCCGGGACAGGAGCTCCTACGAGCAGTACTTC.

This chain connects TRBV7-9 to TRBJ1-2, with D perhaps matching TRBD1 (5 bases). CDR1 and CDR2 (germline): SEHNR, FQNEAQ (reference sequence). Trimming took off 1 base at V and 7 bases at J, with 16 bases between the two ends. The CDR3 consists of 15 residues. For the CDR3, the DNA is TGTGCCAGCAGCTTAGTAGGGACTTCAGGTAGTGGCTACACCTTC. It is translated as CASSLVGTSGSGYTF.

This clone was recorded only once. This chain joins TRBV7-8 and TRBJ1-1; 11 positions agree with TRBD1. Germline V gene sequence: CDR1 SGHVS, CDR2 FQNEAQ. V dropped 6 bases and J dropped 5; count of bases not matched to a gene: 5. CDR3 length equals 14 residues. In DNA, the CDR3 is TGTGCCAGCAGAAACGGACAGGGGGCGACTGAAGCTTTCTTT. Its protein is CASRNGQGATEAFF.

In DNA, the CDR3 is TGTGCCAGCAGTTACGAACTAGCGGGCTCCAGTGAGACCCAGTACTTC. The encoded protein is CASSYELAGSSETQYF. The rearrangement uses TRBV6-5 and TRBJ2-5, with 9 bases lining up with TRBD2. CDR1 MNHEY and CDR2 SVGAGI come from the germline V gene. J gave up 5 bases and V 2 bases, and 9 bases lay outside the gene matches. This CDR3 is 16 amino acids long.

This sequence joins TRBV7-2 and TRBJ1-1; 7 bases align to TRBD1. Germline assignment: CDR1 SGHTA and CDR2 FQGNSA. V shed 6 bases, J shed 1 base, and the junction held 8 bases outside the gene matches. This CDR3 has 15 residues. The CDR3 protein is CASRNRQGRNTEAFF. The CDR3 DNA is TGTGCCAGCAGAAATCGACAGGGTAGGAACACTGAAGCTTTCTTT.

The chain links TRBV30 to TRBJ1-5, with 9 bases lining up with TRBD1. The CDR3 spans 16 residues. Trimming took 0 bases from V and 4 from J; bases not matched to a gene: 7. Looked up from germline, CDR1 is GTSNPN and CDR2 is SVGIG (reference sequence). CDR3 DNA: TGTGCCTGGAGTGTAGGGGTTGGGACAGGGAATCAGCCCCAGCATTTT. It is translated as CAWSVGVGTGNQPQHF.

V gene TRBV5-1 combines with J gene TRBJ1-2; TRBD1 aligns across 7 bases. Trimming cost V 4 bases and J 1 base; bases outside gene matches: 7. From germline, CDR1 is SGHRS and CDR2 YFSETQ. CDR3 length equals 15 residues. The CDR3 spells CASSTGQEFNYGYTF. In DNA, the CDR3 is TGCGCCAGCAGCACAGGACAGGAGTTTAACTATGGCTACACCTTC.

This sequence joins TRBV4-3 and TRBJ1-3; D gene ambiguous. This CDR3 is 15 amino acids long. Trimming shortened V by 2 bases and J by 4 bases, and 12 bases separated the two germline ends. CDR1 and CDR2 (germline): LGHNA, YSLEER. The CDR3 sequence: CASSQLNGVGNTIYF. For the CDR3, the DNA is TGCGCCAGCAGCCAATTAAACGGGGTCGGAAACACCATATATTTT.

V gene TRBV5-1 combines with J gene TRBJ2-2; 7 bases are shared with TRBD2. V lost 7 bases, J lost 0 bases, and 18 bases stayed unmatched. The germline CDR1 and CDR2 sequences are SGHRS and YFSETQ. The CDR3 length is 19 residues. The CDR3 DNA follows: TGCGCCAGCTCCCGGGGGTTGGCGGGAGAGCGGGCGAACACCGGGGAGCTGTTTTTT. Translating gives CASSRGLAGERANTGELFF.

This chain uses TRBV7-2 with TRBJ2-5, with D uncertain. The CDR3 is 15 amino acids. V gave up 1 base and J gave up 1 base, with 10 bases separating them. The germline gives CDR1 SGHTA, CDR2 FQGNSA. CDR3 DNA: TGTGCCAGCAGCTTAGGGTCTGGCCTCCAAGAGACCCAGTACTTC. It yields the protein CASSLGSGLQETQYF.